This TCR beta chain is drawn from a study of T cell responses to AZD1222 COVID-19 vaccine. Findings and caveats of the study: Clonal diversity may have been underestimated, and the donors were mostly white British, with more females than males. The reported proportion of spike-specific TCRs targeting unmutated variant regions was nearly half.

V lost 5 bases and J lost 2, with 13 bases in between. This CDR3 region has 14 residues. Germline values: CDR1 LNHDA, CDR2 SQIVND (reference sequence). About this clone itself: Its antigen is undetermined.

Generated by immunoSEQ multiplex PCR, the TCRdb table keeps only in-frame clones and is missing some. The sample lists 40,000 to 45,000 clones, about four fifths occurring once. V is TRBV19 and J is TRBJ2-7; D not resolved. Sequenced here: peripheral blood, sampled 28 days after the second dose of the MenACWY control vaccine. This sequence was found in an adult who received the MenACWY meningococcal vaccine as a control. CDR3 protein: CASSAPLYPYEQYF. CDR3 coding DNA: TGTGCCAGTAGTGCCCCCCTGTACCCCTACGAGCAGTACTTC.